The 9 T cell receptor beta chains below were found in one sample sequenced in a study of T cell repertoires in ileal Crohn's disease. Data came from immunoSEQ multiplex PCR; TCRdb stores just in-frame clones and leaves some out. The sample lists about 62,000 clones; roughly 89% were seen once. Time point indicated: neoterminal ileum biopsy at postoperative endoscopy, about 6 months after surgery. The sample comprised ileal tissue. These receptors were taken from an adult with Crohn's disease.

The V and J genes are TRBV2 and TRBJ2-5; TRBD1 agrees at 9 bases. CDR1 is SNHLY, CDR2 FYNNEI, per germline. The CDR3 runs to 13 residues. CDR3 coding DNA: TGTGCGAGCCGGGACAGGGTGGTAGAGACCCAGTACTTC. Its translation is CASRDRVVETQYF.

The chain couples TRBV5-1 to TRBJ2-1, with TRBD1 as a possible D gene (6 bases). The CDR3 length is 14 residues. The germline V gene has CDR1 SGHRS and CDR2 YFSETQ. The V end was cut by 4 bases, the J end by 5 bases, with 13 bases between. CDR3 protein: CASSHRDIDNEQFF. The CDR3 DNA reads TGCGCCAGCAGCCACCGGGACATAGACAATGAGCAGTTCTTC.

The V and J genes are TRBV11-2 and TRBJ1-3; 8 positions match TRBD1. The CDR3 is made up of 14 amino acids. Per the germline V gene, CDR1 is SGHAT and CDR2 is FQNNGV. V gave up 9 bases and J gave up 4 bases; unmatched junction bases: 8. CDR3 loop: CARMTGEEGNTIYF. CDR3 DNA: TGTGCCAGGATGACAGGGGAAGAGGGAAACACCATATATTTT.

This CDR3 is CATSRGSRGAGQPQHF. In DNA form, the CDR3 reads TGTGCCACCAGCAGGGGGAGCAGGGGGGCTGGTCAGCCCCAGCATTTT. The chain uses TRBV15 and TRBJ1-5; 7 bases fit TRBD1. Germline V gives CDR1 LNHNV, CDR2 YYDKDF (reference sequence). The CDR3 sequence is 16 residues long. Losses at the gene ends were 3 bases for V and 6 bases for J; bases not matched to a gene: 11.

This sequence joins TRBV7-8 and TRBJ1-4, with D maybe TRBD1 (6 bases). Germline V lookup: CDR1 SGHVS, CDR2 FQNEAQ. The CDR3 is 18 amino acids. With 2 bases removed from V and 4 bases from J, the gap between germline ends came to 20 bases. The CDR3 DNA follows: TGTGCCAGCAGCTTACATTTGGGGGCAAACCGGTTTAATGAAAAACTGTTTTTT. Protein product: CASSLHLGANRFNEKLFF.

In its sample, this clone was seen once. The rearrangement joins TRBV15 to TRBJ1-4, with D unresolved. The CDR3 is 13 amino acids. The V end lost 4 bases, the J end lost 0 bases, and 3 bases lay between the germline ends. Per germline, CDR1 LNHNV and CDR2 YYDKDF (reference sequence). This chain's CDR3 is CATSTATNEKLFF. The CDR3 DNA reads TGTGCCACCAGCACTGCAACTAATGAAAAACTGTTTTTT.

This chain connects TRBV6-5 to TRBJ1-2; TRBD1 matches 10 bases. The CDR3 contains 15 residues. Germline assignment: CDR1 MNHEY and CDR2 SVGAGI. V trimming: 6 bases; J trimming: 4 bases; junction bases outside the gene matches: 8. This CDR3 reads CASRSPGQGIYGYTF. CDR3 DNA: TGTGCCAGCAGATCACCGGGACAGGGGATCTATGGCTACACCTTC.

J is TRBJ1-4 and V is TRBV4-1; D uncertain. V was clipped by 4 bases and J by 7 bases, with 4 bases between them. The CDR3 covers 11 residues. Looked up from germline, CDR1 is MGHRA and CDR2 is YSYEKL. CDR3 in amino acids: CASSRGEKLFF. DNA of the CDR3: TGCGCCAGCAGCCGAGGTGAAAAACTGTTTTTT.

The V gene is TRBV21-1, the J gene TRBJ1-1; the table's D call of TRBD1 was not tested on the DNA. TRBV21-1 is an annotated pseudogene. This CDR3 region has 12 residues. The CDR3 spells CANTTGNTEAFF. DNA for the CDR3: TGTGCCAACACCACAGGGAACACTGAAGCTTTCTTT.